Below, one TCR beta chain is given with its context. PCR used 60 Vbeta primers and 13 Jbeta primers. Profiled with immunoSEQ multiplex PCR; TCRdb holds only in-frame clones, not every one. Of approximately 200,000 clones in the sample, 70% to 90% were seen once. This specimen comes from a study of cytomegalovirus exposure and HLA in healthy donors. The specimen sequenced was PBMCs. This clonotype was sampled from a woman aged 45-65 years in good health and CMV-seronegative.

CDR3 sequence (DNA): TGCGCCAGCAGGGCTGCTAGCGGGAGTTACAATGAGCAGTTCTTC. It specifies CASRAASGSYNEQFF. The chain uses TRBV10-1 and TRBJ2-1; 10 nucleotides agree with TRBD2. J lost 4 bases, V lost 6 bases, and 6 bases had no gene match. The CDR3 has 15 amino acids. Per germline, CDR1 WNHNN and CDR2 SYGVQD (reference sequence).